The 22 T cell receptor beta chains reported below all come from one sample, sequenced in a study of technical replicates of blood from a handful of donors (dated by TCRdb to 2017 to 2019). The method was the immunoSEQ multiplex PCR assay. In its TCRdb copy, this immuneACCESS table keeps in-frame sequences only and misses some clones. Where compared with another copy, unresolved V genes explain less than half of these, and the others have no known cause. This sample comprises under 15,000 clones, roughly 93% of them detected only once. The leading ten clones occupy 7.5% to 9.5% of the sample. Sample: PBMCs. Receptors originate from a human donor in good health.

This chain joins TRBV7-6 and TRBJ2-3; TRBD1 matches at 7 bases. The CDR3 consists of 14 residues. After removal of 5 bases from V and 3 bases from J, the junction contained 5 bases not matched to a gene. Germline assignment: CDR1 SGHVS and CDR2 FNYEAQ. The CDR3 loop is CASSPDRVTDTQYF. Written as DNA, the CDR3 is TGTGCCAGCAGCCCTGACAGGGTGACAGATACGCAGTATTTT.

The chain has TRBV30 and TRBJ1-4; no reliable D call. Germline loops: CDR1 GTSNPN, CDR2 SVGIG (reference sequence). Between the trimmed V and J ends, which lost 0 bases and 8 bases, there was a span of 10 bases. The CDR3 extends over 13 amino acids. DNA for the CDR3: TGTGCCTGGAGTGTAATGGGCTTAGAAAAACTGTTTTTT. This encodes CAWSVMGLEKLFF.

J is TRBJ2-7 and V is TRBV4-2, with TRBD2 matching 9 bases. The CDR3 has 17 residues. Germline CDR1 LGHNA, CDR2 YNFKEQ. V dropped 0 bases and J dropped 0; count of bases not matched to a gene: 6. CDR3 DNA: TGTGCCAGCAGCCAAGACCCAAGCGGGGGGAGCTCCTACGAGCAGTACTTC. Protein: CASSQDPSGGSSYEQYF.

The chain combines TRBV4-2 with TRBJ2-3; TRBD2 is a possible D gene (6 bases). Per germline, CDR1 LGHNA and CDR2 YNFKEQ. The V end lost 1 base, the J end lost 4 bases, and 18 bases lay between the germline ends. This CDR3 is built from 17 residues. The CDR3 DNA sequence: TGTGCCAGCAGCCAAGGGGGAGGACTCCAACCCGCAGATACGCAGTATTTT. It specifies CASSQGGGLQPADTQYF.

The rearrangement links TRBV7-7 to TRBJ1-1; weak D call: TRBD1 (5 bases). V gave up 5 bases and J gave up 3 bases, with 10 bases separating them. This CDR3 has 13 residues. CDR1 SSHAT and CDR2 FNYEAQ come from the germline V gene (reference sequence). CDR3 nucleotide sequence: TGTGCCAGCAGCAAGACAGAGGACACTGAAGCTTTCTTT. It encodes CASSKTEDTEAFF.

This CDR3 is CASSLESGGSRETQYF. CDR3 bases: TGCGCCAGCAGCTTGGAGTCCGGCGGGAGTAGGGAGACCCAGTACTTC. The chain couples TRBV5-1 to TRBJ2-5; 7 bases align to TRBD2. J lost 5 bases, V lost 0 bases, and 10 bases had no gene match. This CDR3 contains 16 residues. The germline V gene has CDR1 SGHRS and CDR2 YFSETQ. The whole variable domain, filled in from reference TRBV5-1 and TRBJ2-5, reads KAGVTQTPRYLIKTRGQQVTLSCSPISGHRSVSWYQQTPGQGLQFLFEYFSETQRNKGNFPGRFSGRQFSNSRSEMNVSTLELGDSALYLCASSLESGGSRETQYFGPGTRLLVL.

The chain couples TRBV15 to TRBJ1-1; the match to TRBD1 covers 8 bases. After removal of 0 bases from V and 4 bases from J, the junction contained 10 bases not matched to a gene. Per germline, CDR1 LNHNV and CDR2 YYDKDF (reference sequence). The CDR3 is 17 amino acids. The CDR3 loop is CATSRESSGGFVTEAFF. As DNA, the CDR3 is TGTGCCACCAGCAGAGAGTCCTCAGGGGGCTTTGTCACTGAAGCTTTCTTT.

The chain recombines TRBV5-1 with TRBJ2-5; D is unclear. Germline V gene lookup returns CDR1 SGHRS and CDR2 YFSETQ. Trimming removed 4 bases at V and 5 bases at J, with 12 bases between. The CDR3 totals 13 residues. CDR3 coding DNA: TGCGCCAGCAGCCTGGTCCCGGAGGAGACCCAGTACTTC. It codes for CASSLVPEETQYF.

This clone was counted a few times. The rearrangement joins TRBV29-1 to TRBJ1-2, with D unclear. The CDR3 sequence is 12 residues long. Germline lookup yields CDR1 SQVTM and CDR2 ANQGSEA. V was cut by 3 bases and J by 5 bases, with 10 bases left in between. As DNA, the CDR3 is TGCAGCGTTGACAGAACGGGTTATGGCTACACCTTC. Its translation is CSVDRTGYGYTF.

The count of this clone is one. The chain combines TRBV10-2 with TRBJ2-6; TRBD2 aligns across 13 bases. J gave up 1 base and V 6 bases, and 6 bases lay outside the gene matches. CDR1 and CDR2 from the germline V gene are WSHSY and SAAADI. This CDR3 has 18 amino acids. The CDR3 here is CASSPGLAGVSGANVLTF. CDR3 DNA: TGCGCCAGCAGCCCAGGACTAGCGGGAGTGTCTGGGGCCAACGTCCTGACTTTC.

V gene TRBV7-6 combines with J gene TRBJ1-1; 8 nucleotides agree with TRBD1. The V gene end was trimmed by 3 bases and the J gene end by 5 bases; junction bases not matched to a gene: 2. The V gene's germline CDR1 is SGHVS and CDR2 FNYEAQ. The CDR3 sequence is 13 residues long. The DNA for the CDR3 is TGTGCCAGCAGCTTCAGGGGGCGGACTGAAGCTTTCTTT. It translates to CASSFRGRTEAFF. Full variable domain (rest looked up from reference TRBV7-6 and TRBJ1-1): GAGVSQSPRYKVTKRGQDVALRCDPISGHVSLYWYRQALGQGPEFLTYFNYEAQQDKSGLPNDRFSAERPEGSISTLTIQRTEQRDSAMYRCASSFRGRTEAFFGQGTRLTVV.

This chain links TRBV28 with TRBJ2-7; 7 bases are a match to TRBD1. CDR3 length: 14 amino acids. Germline lookup yields CDR1 MDHEN and CDR2 SYDVKM. Trimming took 5 bases from V and 5 from J; bases not matched to a gene: 9. For the CDR3, the DNA is TGTGCCAGCAGTACCTCCGGGACAGCCGACGAGCAGTACTTC. This codes for CASSTSGTADEQYF.

J is TRBJ2-5 and V is TRBV5-1; D not certain. The CDR3 consists of 12 residues. The V gene lost 3 bases and the J gene lost 2 bases, with 5 bases spanning the gap. The germline V gene encodes CDR1 SGHRS and CDR2 YFSETQ. Here the CDR3 DNA reads TGCGCCAGCAGCTCCTCTCAAGAGACCCAGTACTTC. Residues: CASSSSQETQYF.

The rearrangement joins TRBV15 to TRBJ1-5, with a possible D match to TRBD1 (5 bases). Germline loops: CDR1 LNHNV, CDR2 YYDKDF (reference sequence). This CDR3 contains 17 residues. V was clipped by 0 bases and J by 0 bases, with 12 bases between them. DNA for the CDR3: TGTGCCACCAGCAGAGAGTCGGCAGGGAATAGCAATCAGCCCCAGCATTTT. Residues: CATSRESAGNSNQPQHF.

V is TRBV27 and J is TRBJ2-5; unclear D gene. The CDR3 is 17 amino acids. Germline CDR1 reads MNHEY; CDR2 reads SMNVEV (reference sequence). V was trimmed by 2 bases and J by 2 bases, leaving 18 bases between them. The CDR3 is CASSLTAPSGHQETQYF. DNA of the CDR3: TGTGCCAGCAGTTTAACAGCCCCATCCGGCCATCAAGAGACCCAGTACTTC.

V is TRBV19 and J is TRBJ1-2, with a weak D call TRBD1 (6 bases). The CDR3 consists of 14 residues. Between the trimmed V and J ends, which lost 7 bases and 1 base, there was a span of 13 bases. Germline V gene sequence: CDR1 LNHDA, CDR2 SQIVND (reference sequence). The CDR3 DNA follows: TGTGCCAGTAACTTTCGGACAGATAACTATGGCTACACCTTC. This gives the protein CASNFRTDNYGYTF.

This rearrangement joins TRBV7-8 to TRBJ1-3; a weak D match, TRBD1 (6 bases). CDR1 is SGHVS, CDR2 FQNEAQ, per germline. The CDR3 has 14 residues. V dropped 4 bases and J dropped 4 bases, with 11 bases sitting between them. The CDR3 protein is CASSSQGAGNTIYF. The CDR3 DNA is TGTGCCAGCAGCTCACAGGGAGCCGGAAACACCATATATTTT.

This rearrangement joins TRBV30 to TRBJ2-7, with D perhaps TRBD2 (5 bases). The CDR3 spans 14 residues. Germline CDR1 reads GTSNPN; CDR2 reads SVGIG (reference sequence). The germline V and J ends were trimmed by 4 bases and 0 bases, with 13 bases remaining between them. CDR3 coding DNA: TGTGCCTGGAAAGCGGACGCTTACTCCTACGAGCAGTACTTC. Amino acids: CAWKADAYSYEQYF.

A word on this clone: The sample contains more than one DNA sequence encoding this CDR3. The chain carries TRBV28 and TRBJ2-7, with 7 bases fitting TRBD2. With 3 bases clipped from V and 3 bases from J, the junction kept 5 bases outside the gene matches. CDR1 is MDHEN and CDR2 is SYDVKM in the germline V gene. This CDR3 region has 14 residues. The CDR3: CASSFGLADYEQYF. Here the CDR3 DNA reads TGTGCCAGCAGTTTCGGTCTAGCGGACTACGAGCAGTACTTC.

The rearrangement uses TRBV5-4 and TRBJ1-1; possibly TRBD1 for D (6 bases). Germline loops: CDR1 SGHNT, CDR2 YYREEE (reference sequence). Trimming removed 10 bases at V and 1 base at J, with 20 bases between. CDR3 length: 15 amino acids. The CDR3 DNA sequence: TGTGCCTTCCCTGCGGGGGCCGGGAAGAACACTGAAGCTTTCTTT. The encoded protein is CAFPAGAGKNTEAFF. Variable domain in full (rest from reference TRBV5-4 and TRBJ1-1): ETGVTQSPTHLIKTRGQQVTLRCSSQSGHNTVSWYQQALGQGPQFIFQYYREEENGRGNFPPRFSGLQFPNYSSELNVNALELDDSALYLCAFPAGAGKNTEAFFGQGTRLTVV.

The J gene is TRBJ1-2, the V gene TRBV5-1; 8 nucleotides align to TRBD1. The CDR3 consists of 13 residues. CDR1 and CDR2 from the germline V gene are SGHRS and YFSETQ. V lost 4 bases and J lost 4; bases outside the gene matches: 3. As DNA, the CDR3 is TGCGCCAGCAGCGCAGGGGGCGGCTATGGCTACACCTTC. This gives the protein CASSAGGGYGYTF.

CDR3 bases: TGTGCCAGCAGCCCGGGGACTAGCGAGTACAATGAGCAGTTCTTC. This translates into CASSPGTSEYNEQFF. V gene TRBV5-4 combines with J gene TRBJ2-1; TRBD2 matches 10 bases. The V gene end was trimmed by 4 bases and the J gene end by 4 bases; junction bases not matched to a gene: 5. CDR3 size: 15 residues. The V gene's germline CDR1 is SGHNT and CDR2 YYREEE (reference sequence). Full variable domain (outside the CDR3, taken from reference TRBV5-4 and TRBJ2-1): ETGVTQSPTHLIKTRGQQVTLRCSSQSGHNTVSWYQQALGQGPQFIFQYYREEENGRGNFPPRFSGLQFPNYSSELNVNALELDDSALYLCASSPGTSEYNEQFFGPGTRLTVL.